This is a list of T cell receptor beta chains from one sample in a study of blood T cell repertoires in COVID-19. Repertoires were generated with immunoSEQ multiplex PCR, while TCRdb's copy carries only in-frame clones and drops some. The sample includes some 62,000 clones, more than 80% seen only once; the top ten take 1.3%. The sample consisted of peripheral blood. These receptors were obtained from a woman aged 80 or older with acute or convalescent COVID-19. Both conserved end residues are part of each CDR3. Each record gives: J gene, V gene, clone size, D gene, CDR3 protein, CDR3 DNA. D genes are given only for firm matches. Part of the rows lack a size; the others show once, few, many or a class for expanded clones.

TRBJ2-1	TRBV7-9	once	TRBD2	CASTREMSSYNEQFF	TGTGCCAGCACGCGGGAGATGAGCTCCTACAATGAGCAGTTCTTC
TRBJ2-2	TRBV19	-	-	CASKAGERTGELFF	TGTGCCAGTAAGGCAGGGGAGAGAACCGGGGAGCTGTTTTTT
TRBJ1-6	TRBV2	-	TRBD1	CASRPQGLVNSPLHF	TGTGCCAGCAGACCACAGGGGTTGGTCAATTCACCCCTCCACTTT
TRBJ2-3	TRBV4-2	-	TRBD2	CASSPYGAGGQNTQYF	TGTGCCAGCAGCCCATACGGAGCGGGGGGTCAAAATACGCAGTATTTT
TRBJ2-4	TRBV7-2	-	-	CASSFTGGPLGIQYF	TGTGCCAGCAGCTTCACCGGGGGGCCTTTGGGCATTCAGTACTTC
TRBJ1-2	TRBV6-2/TRBV6-3	-	TRBD1	CASSAPGGNYGYTF	TGTGCCAGCAGCGCCCCAGGGGGGAACTATGGCTACACCTTC
TRBJ2-7	TRBV7-2	-	TRBD1	CASSYRQGGEQYF	TGTGCCAGCAGCTATCGACAGGGCGGCGAGCAGTACTTC
TRBJ2-2	TRBV15	-	-	CATNPTGKNTGELFF	TGTGCCACCAATCCAACAGGGAAGAACACCGGGGAGCTGTTTTTT
TRBJ1-4	TRBV28	-	TRBD1	CASSSLSGGTNEKLFF	TGTGCCAGCAGTTCCTTATCAGGGGGAACTAATGAAAAACTGTTTTTT
TRBJ2-5	TRBV5-4	-	TRBD2	CASTARGLIQETQYF	TGTGCCAGCACCGCGAGGGGACTAATCCAAGAGACCCAGTACTTC
TRBJ2-5	TRBV12-5	-	-	CASGLTTGSQETQYF	TGTGCTAGTGGTTTAACAACAGGGAGTCAGGAGACCCAGTACTTC
TRBJ2-3	TRBV5-1	-	TRBD2	CASSLGAGVRTDTQYF	TGCGCCAGCAGCTTGGGAGCGGGAGTTCGCACAGATACGCAGTATTTT
TRBJ1-2	TRBV28	-	-	CASSSTGGAKNGYTF	TGTGCCAGCAGTTCCACCGGCGGGGCAAAAAATGGCTACACCTTC
TRBJ1-6	TRBV24-1	-	-	CATSDLWEEPSPLHF	TGTGCCACCAGTGATTTGTGGGAGGAGCCTTCACCCCTCCACTTT